This entry features one T cell receptor beta chain sequence. The trim removed 2 bases at V and 7 bases at J, leaving 7 bases unmatched. Germline loops: CDR1 MGHRA, CDR2 YSYEKL. The length of the CDR3 is 15 residues. The data were produced by immunoSEQ multiplex PCR, yet TCRdb's version contains in-frame clones alone and is incomplete. The sample records fewer than 350,000 clones, approximately 87% being singletons. The Seattle patients, enrolled during active infection, were followed longitudinally. The data were obtained in a study of blood T cell repertoires in COVID-19. Study-wide background: Samples representing acute and convalescent COVID-19 were sourced from the United States, Italy and Spain. The cDNA or gDNA used as material had been derived from T cells, B-cell-depleted T cells, or PBMCs.

This receptor was identified in a woman in her twenties or thirties with COVID-19, enrolled during active disease. The sequencing input was peripheral blood. The rearrangement links TRBV4-1 to TRBJ1-4, with 7 nucleotides matching TRBD1. Written as DNA, the CDR3 is TGCGCCAGCAGCCAATCCGGGACAGACGGTGAAAAACTGTTTTTT. This gives the protein CASSQSGTDGEKLFF.